The 18 T cell receptor beta chains listed next were all sequenced from one sample in a study of response to subunit inactivated influenza vaccine. TCRdb used MiXCR to reprocess the RT-PCR reads, holding one entry per CDR3 protein. The sample lists roughly 180,000 distinct CDR3 sequences, roughly 8.7% occurring once. The starting material was non-naive T cells sorted from PBMCs, obtained on the day of vaccination. All receptors derive from a man in his fifties who received an inactivated influenza vaccine.

This clonotype was seen ten or more times. The chain uses TRBV2 and TRBJ2-6; TRBD1 matches 8 bases. CDR3 length: 19 amino acids. Germline V gives CDR1 SNHLY, CDR2 FYNNEI. The V gene end was trimmed by 6 bases and the J gene end by 2 bases; junction bases not matched to a gene: 15. The CDR3 loop reads CASRGVMAGGYPGANVLTF. The DNA for the CDR3 is TGTGCCAGCAGAGGGGTAATGGCAGGGGGCTATCCTGGGGCCAACGTCCTGACTTTC.

This clonotype was observed at least ten times. Its ends do not fully match the called genes, so a read error is possible. J is TRBJ2-5 and V is TRBV4-3; D unclear. Germline CDR1 and CDR2: LGHNA and YSLEER. The CDR3 is 15 amino acids. The CDR3 bases are TGCGCCAGCAGCCAAGATTGGGGAAGCTATGAGAGCCAGTACTTC. Residues: CASSQDWGSYESQYF.

This sequence joins TRBV5-1 and TRBJ2-5; 11 bases are a match to TRBD2. The V gene end was trimmed by 4 bases and the J gene end by 0 bases; junction bases not matched to a gene: 11. The CDR3 has 18 residues. The V gene's germline CDR1 is SGHRS and CDR2 YFSETQ. The CDR3 DNA sequence: TGCGCCAGCAGCCTCGGAGCTAGCGGGAGGATTAACCAAGAGACCCAGTACTTC. Translation gives CASSLGASGRINQETQYF.

The J gene is TRBJ1-1, the V gene TRBV6-5; D may be TRBD1 (5 bases). Trimming removed 3 bases from V and 1 base from J, with 6 bases in between. The CDR3 covers 13 residues. Looked up from germline, CDR1 is MNHEY and CDR2 is SVGAGI. CDR3 residues: CASSYTGNTEAFF. The CDR3 DNA is TGTGCCAGCAGTTATACAGGGAACACTGAAGCTTTCTTT.

This clonotype was counted at least ten times. This chain uses TRBV4-1 with TRBJ1-2; a possible D gene is TRBD1 (6 bases). Trimming took 4 bases from V and 4 from J, leaving 19 bases between them. The CDR3 is 16 residues long. Germline loops: CDR1 MGHRA, CDR2 YSYEKL. CDR3 nucleotide sequence: TGCGCCAGCAGCCCCATTACCGGGACAAGGTCCTATGGCTACACCTTC. Residues: CASSPITGTRSYGYTF.

This clonotype showed up just a few times. J is TRBJ2-2 and V is TRBV20-1; D gene ambiguous. V shed 2 bases and J shed 2 bases, with 3 bases lying between them. The V gene's germline CDR1 is DFQATT and CDR2 SNEGSKA (reference sequence). The CDR3 sequence is 12 residues long. CDR3 loop: CSARPNTGELFF. In DNA, the CDR3 is TGCAGTGCTAGACCTAACACCGGGGAGCTGTTTTTT.

This clonotype was counted between two and nine times. This chain joins TRBV5-1 and TRBJ2-5; D uncertain. V was trimmed by 4 bases and J by 3 bases, leaving 4 bases between them. The CDR3 consists of 11 residues. From germline, CDR1 is SGHRS and CDR2 YFSETQ. The DNA of the CDR3 is TGCGCCAGCAGCGCGGAAGAGACCCAGTACTTC. This gives the protein CASSAEETQYF. The complete variable domain, with remaining parts taken from reference TRBV5-1 and TRBJ2-5, reads KAGVTQTPRYLIKTRGQQVTLSCSPISGHRSVSWYQQTPGQGLQFLFEYFSETQRNKGNFPGRFSGRQFSNSRSEMNVSTLELGDSALYLCASSAEETQYFGPGTRLLVL.

This clonotype was counted a few times. The CDR3 region has the DNA TGCAGCGTCGCCCGGGGGGACTTGAACAATGAGCAGTTCTTC. Amino acids: CSVARGDLNNEQFF. The chain employs TRBV29-1 and TRBJ2-1; TRBD2 matches 7 bases. The germline CDR1 and CDR2 sequences are SQVTM and ANQGSEA. J lost 5 bases, V lost 6 bases, and 10 bases had no gene match. The CDR3 contains 14 residues.

The CDR3 region is CASSLAVSWGYNEQFF. The CDR3 DNA is TGTGCCAGCAGCTTGGCGGTTTCTTGGGGTTACAATGAGCAGTTCTTC. The rearrangement links TRBV5-8 to TRBJ2-1; no definite D call. Germline assignment: CDR1 SGHTS and CDR2 YDEGEE. CDR3 length: 16 amino acids. V was trimmed by 0 bases and J by 4 bases, leaving 14 bases between them.

In this sample, this clonotype turned up a few times. The chain recombines TRBV12-3 or TRBV12-4 with TRBJ2-7; TRBD1 aligns across 9 bases. The CDR3 sequence is 15 residues long. The V and J ends lost 6 bases and 5 bases, in that order; junction bases with no gene match: 11. CDR3 in DNA: TGTGCCAGCAGCACACAGGGGGCCCCCTACGACGAGCAGTACTTC. Translating it yields CASSTQGAPYDEQYF.

This clonotype was found a few times. The J gene is TRBJ2-2, the V gene TRBV7-3; D is undetermined. Germline V gene lookup returns CDR1 SGHTA and CDR2 FQGTGA. This CDR3 region has 13 residues. Trimming stripped 4 bases from V and 5 bases from J, with 8 bases between. DNA for the CDR3: TGTGCCAGCAGCTCCGTCGCTACCGGGGAGCTGTTTTTT. As protein: CASSSVATGELFF.

The chain combines TRBV6-1 with TRBJ2-3; weak D call: TRBD1 (6 bases). This CDR3 spans 14 amino acids. CDR1 MNHNS and CDR2 SASEGT come from the germline V gene. V gave up 6 bases and J gave up 5 bases, with 15 bases separating them. The CDR3 spells CASRRPGHLDTQYF. The CDR3 DNA reads TGTGCCAGCAGGCGCCCGGGACATTTAGATACGCAGTATTTT.

Only a few counts were recorded for this clonotype. This chain uses TRBV7-9 with TRBJ2-3; 9 bases match TRBD1. V was pared by 5 bases and J by 3 bases, with 9 bases of the junction left unmatched. The CDR3 has 16 amino acids. Germline lookup yields CDR1 SEHNR and CDR2 FQNEAQ (reference sequence). The CDR3 nucleotides read TGTGCCAGCAGCCCCGGGACAGGGAAAGAGACAGATACGCAGTATTTT. It is translated as CASSPGTGKETDTQYF.

The chain joins TRBV20-1 to TRBJ2-1; 11 bases map to TRBD2. The CDR3 is made up of 15 amino acids. The V gene's germline CDR1 is DFQATT and CDR2 SNEGSKA (reference sequence). J gave up 7 bases and V 1 base, and 6 bases lay outside the gene matches. CDR3 sequence (DNA): TGCAGTGCTAGAGGTAGCGGGGGGGCTCCGAATGAGCAGTTCTTC. Translation gives CSARGSGGAPNEQFF.

This clonotype has ten or more counts. The chain carries TRBV7-2 and TRBJ2-7, with TRBD2 identical over 11 bases. CDR1 is SGHTA and CDR2 is FQGNSA in the germline V gene. Losses at the gene ends were 4 bases for V and 4 bases for J; bases not matched to a gene: 6. The CDR3 consists of 15 residues. DNA for the CDR3: TGTGCCAGCAGCTCAACTAGCGGGAGATCTTACGAGCAGTACTTC. Its translation is CASSSTSGRSYEQYF.

This clonotype was detected only a few times. V is TRBV20-1 and J is TRBJ2-2; 7 bases agree with TRBD2. The CDR3 totals 13 residues. The V gene end was trimmed by 4 bases and the J gene end by 4 bases; junction bases not matched to a gene: 3. The germline CDR1 and CDR2 sequences are DFQATT and SNEGSKA (reference sequence). The CDR3 is CSAKLAITGELFF. CDR3 coding DNA: TGCAGTGCTAAACTAGCGATCACCGGGGAGCTGTTTTTT.

This clonotype was recorded a few times. The rearrangement joins TRBV12-3 or TRBV12-4 to TRBJ2-1; D ambiguous. V lost 3 bases, J lost 5 bases, and 11 bases lay in between. The CDR3 has 14 amino acids. CDR3 in DNA: TGTGCCAGCAGTTTCGAGACGGTTAACAATGAGCAGTTCTTC. Translation: CASSFETVNNEQFF.

The table lists this clonotype with a few counts. The rearrangement uses TRBV30 and TRBJ2-2, with a possible D match to TRBD2 (5 bases). The V end was cut by 0 bases, the J end by 4 bases, with 12 bases between. Germline CDR1 reads GTSNPN; CDR2 reads SVGIG (reference sequence). The CDR3 totals 15 residues. DNA of the CDR3: TGTGCCTGGAGTGTCGGAGGCCTTACCACCGGGGAGCTGTTTTTT. This encodes CAWSVGGLTTGELFF.